The 6 T cell receptor beta chains below were found in one sample sequenced in a study of radiotherapy plus CTLA-4 blockade in lung cancer. Profiled with immunoSEQ multiplex PCR; TCRdb holds only in-frame clones, not every one. The profile shows tens of thousands of clones, less than 80% of them singletons. The sequences come from peripheral blood, collected from a patient treated with radiotherapy plus ipilimumab. The receptors were sampled from a human donor with non-small cell lung cancer that progressed on radiotherapy plus ipilimumab.

This clone was detected a few times. The chain couples TRBV7-9 to TRBJ2-7, with D perhaps matching TRBD1 or TRBD2 (5 bases each). V was trimmed by 5 bases and J by 2 bases, leaving 13 bases between them. Germline assignment: CDR1 SEHNR and CDR2 FQNEAQ (reference sequence). The CDR3 has 14 residues. This chain's CDR3 is CASSVGTGTYEQYF. In DNA form, the CDR3 reads TGTGCCAGCAGCGTTGGGACGGGTACCTACGAGCAGTACTTC.

Notes on this clone: This CDR3 is also generated by other DNA sequences in the sample. The rearrangement links TRBV20-1 to TRBJ1-2; possible D gene TRBD1, 6 bases. CDR1 is DFQATT and CDR2 is SNEGSKA in the germline V gene (reference sequence). V gave up 6 bases and J gave up 6 bases, with 11 bases separating them. The CDR3 consists of 11 residues. CDR3 coding DNA: TGCAGTGCGACCCCAGGGGATGGCTACACCTTC. Translating it yields CSATPGDGYTF.

This clone is a singleton in its sample. This sequence joins TRBV28 and TRBJ2-1, with 11 nucleotides matching TRBD1. This CDR3 has 16 residues. CDR1 is MDHEN and CDR2 is SYDVKM in the germline V gene. J gave up 7 bases and V 3 bases, and 8 bases lay outside the gene matches. In DNA form, the CDR3 reads TGTGCCAGCAGTTTGGGGGGGACAGGGGGTCGGAATGAGCAGTTCTTC. Protein: CASSLGGTGGRNEQFF.

This chain joins TRBV4-2 and TRBJ2-4; no firm D call. This CDR3 contains 15 residues. V gave up 1 base and J gave up 5 bases, with 12 bases separating them. The V gene's germline CDR1 is LGHNA and CDR2 YNFKEQ. CDR3 coding DNA: TGTGCCAGCAGCCAAGCCTGGGTGGAAGAAAACATTCAGTACTTC. It specifies CASSQAWVEENIQYF.

The chain carries TRBV7-3 and TRBJ2-5; 10 positions agree with TRBD2. The CDR3 has 16 amino acids. Germline V lookup: CDR1 SGHTA, CDR2 FQGTGA. The V and J ends lost 6 bases and 5 bases, in that order; junction bases with no gene match: 12. CDR3 bases: TGTGCCAGCAGTATAGCGGGGGGCACCTCTAGGGAGACCCAGTACTTC. Translation: CASSIAGGTSRETQYF.

This clone was found many times. The chain has TRBV28 and TRBJ2-1; 8 bases agree with TRBD2. The CDR3 contains 16 residues. Germline assignment: CDR1 MDHEN and CDR2 SYDVKM. Trimming removed 4 bases from V and 3 bases from J; junction bases left unmatched: 8. Written as DNA, the CDR3 is TGTGCCAGCAGTTCCTCCTCGGGGGGGGGCTACAATGAGCAGTTCTTC. Its translation: CASSSSSGGGYNEQFF. Full variable domain (remainder filled in from reference TRBV28 and TRBJ2-1): DVKVTQSSRYLVKRTGEKVFLECVQDMDHENMFWYRQDPGLGLRLIYFSYDVKMKEKGDIPEGYSVSREKKERFSLILESASTNQTSMYLCASSSSSGGGYNEQFFGPGTRLTVL.